This T cell receptor (beta chain) was recorded in a study of beta chain features in type 1 diabetes. Overall study context: Cell yields, age and gender were similar between patients and healthy donors. Study-wide results and caveats: Type 1 diabetes patients showed a moderate but significant shortening of TCRB CDR3s in all four CD4+ subsets. Within the patient group, naive, central memory and Treg TCRB repertoires appeared more similar to each other than within healthy donors. Researchers could not determine here whether HLA type influences TCRB rearrangement.

This clone has only a few counts. The antigen is unknown. Expressed TCRB transcripts were sequenced, since all the RNA that had been isolated was reverse transcribed. Generated by immunoSEQ multiplex PCR, the TCRdb table keeps only in-frame clones and is missing some. The table shows 250,000 to 350,000 clones, with around an eighth occurring only once. The CDR3 length is 13 residues. Trimming shortened V by 7 bases and J by 3 bases, and 12 bases separated the two germline ends. The germline V gene has CDR1 MNHNS and CDR2 SASEGT. Staining for CD45RO/CCR7/CD25/CD127/CD95/CD27 allowed sorting of CD4+ naive, central memory, regulatory and stem cell-like memory cells.

The clonotype comes from a man aged 25-45 years with type 1 diabetes. This chain links TRBV6-1 with TRBJ1-2; D gene unclear. The sample taken for sequencing was naive CD4+ T cells from blood. CDR3 amino acids: CASTEGPHYGYTF. The CDR3 nucleotides read TGTGCCAGCACCGAGGGTCCTCACTATGGCTACACCTTC.